A single TCR beta chain is shown here with its context. Its antigen is not known. A far more abundant clone sits one base away, making this likely a read error. Other DNA sequences in this specimen translate into the identical CDR3. The trim removed 3 bases at V and 0 bases at J, leaving 0 bases unmatched. The CDR3 contains 15 residues. Germline CDR1 is SEHNR and CDR2 is FQNEAQ (reference sequence). This table comes from immunoSEQ multiplex PCR, and its TCRdb copy is limited to in-frame clones, with some not included. The sample has fewer than 50,000 clones, roughly 91% seen once. These data come from a study of graft-versus-host responses after intestinal transplantation. Whole-study context: Transplant recipients had multivisceral, liver-intestinal, or isolated intestinal grafts. Findings of the study overall: Circulating GvH clones peaking coincided with falling HvG clones soon after transplant. The study found high graft-versus-host to host-versus-graft clonal ratios in allografts of patients with graft-donor T cell macrochimerism. Detected in recipient marrow were GvH clones, some of which were first observed in ileum or blood.

The chain joins TRBV7-9 to TRBJ2-1; 9 bases line up with TRBD2. The source was PBMCs, collected 524 days after transplant. This TCR was sampled from a human patient who received an intestinal transplant, so some T cells may come from the graft donor. The CDR3 bases are TGTGCCAGCAGCTTTAGCGGGAGCTCCTACAATGAGCAGTTCTTC. It specifies CASSFSGSSYNEQFF. Filled out from reference TRBV7-9 and TRBJ2-1, the complete variable domain reads DTGVSQNPRHKITKRGQNVTFRCDPISEHNRLYWYRQTLGQGPEFLTYFQNEAQLEKSRLLSDRFSAERPKGSFSTLEIQRTEQGDSAMYLCASSFSGSSYNEQFFGPGTRLTVL.